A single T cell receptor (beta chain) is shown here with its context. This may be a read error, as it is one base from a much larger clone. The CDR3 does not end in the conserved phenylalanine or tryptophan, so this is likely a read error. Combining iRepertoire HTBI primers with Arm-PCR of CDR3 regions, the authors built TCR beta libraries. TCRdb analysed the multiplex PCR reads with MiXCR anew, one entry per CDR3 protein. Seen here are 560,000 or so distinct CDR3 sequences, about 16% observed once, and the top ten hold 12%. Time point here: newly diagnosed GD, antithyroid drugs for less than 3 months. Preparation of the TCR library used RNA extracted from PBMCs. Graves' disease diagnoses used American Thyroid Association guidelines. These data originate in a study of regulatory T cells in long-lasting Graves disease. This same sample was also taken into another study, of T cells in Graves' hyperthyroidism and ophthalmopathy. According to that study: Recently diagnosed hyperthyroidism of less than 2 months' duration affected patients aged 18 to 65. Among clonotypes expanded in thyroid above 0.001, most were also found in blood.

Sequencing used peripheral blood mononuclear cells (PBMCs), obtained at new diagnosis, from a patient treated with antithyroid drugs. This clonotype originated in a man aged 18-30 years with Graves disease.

The CDR3 sequence is CASSELQGQPQHS. The CDR3 region has the DNA TGTGCCAGCAGTGAGTTACAGGGGCAGCCCCAGCATTCT. The chain combines TRBV2 with TRBJ1-5, with 7 positions matching TRBD1. V dropped 3 bases and J dropped 7; count of bases not matched to a gene: 3. The germline V gene has CDR1 SNHLY and CDR2 FYNNEI. This CDR3 has 13 amino acids.